One T cell receptor beta chain is described in this entry. This clone was seen once. The target of this receptor is not known. No base quality values were provided; no much bigger clone lies one nucleotide off. TCRbeta CDR3 regions were amplified from genomic DNA by means of the immunoSEQ Assay, a bias-controlled multiplex PCR. The study's own analysis went as follows. Within the assay, amplification of reference gene primers was used to estimate how many nucleated cells each sample contained. To quantify the absolute abundance of each unique TCRbeta CDR3 rearrangement, sequence reads were collapsed and filtered. Productive Simpson clonality was computed per sample as the square root of Simpson's diversity index over productive rearrangements. TCRdb stores this immuneACCESS table with in-frame sequences only. Part of the clones is absent; in the studies checked, under half of the shortfall reflects unresolved V genes, and no reason is known for the rest. The D gene and trimming were derived from the DNA, and the V and J assignments and clone size from that table. The sample includes roughly 180,000 clones, with less than 95% observed a single time. Jointly, the top ten make up roughly 0.76% of the sample.

This sample stems from a study of blood T cell repertoires in COVID-19 (dated by TCRdb to the early 2020s). Notes on the research overall: Samples covering the acute and convalescent phases of COVID-19 were provided by collaborators in the United States, Italy and Spain. The sample metadata nearly always contained a de-identified subject ID, COVID-19 status, age in years and sex. The samples were drawn from the first 160 participants of the ongoing ImmuneRACE study and from over 950 subjects provided by 6 global collaborators. The prospective study material was composed of cDNA or gDNA derived from T cells, B-cell-depleted T cells, or PBMCs. The repertoires were made available in a free public database intended to serve as a resource for research on the immune response to SARS-CoV-2. Subjects who had been exposed to COVID-19, were actively infected with it, or had recovered from it provided the deeply sampled blood TCRbeta repertoires that made up the dataset. HLA class I and class II types, where available, came from metadata supplied by the sample provider rather than from assay-based typing.

One collaborating source in Seattle enrolled patients during active infection and followed them longitudinally through the course of disease. Collaborating institutions collected whole blood in K2EDTA tubes following their own protocols. Collaborator samples were shipped for TCRbeta analysis as frozen whole blood, isolated PBMCs, or DNA extracted from either sample type. The CDR3 measures 15 amino acids from cysteine to phenylalanine. The retained sequence is limited to the CDR3, 45 bases, with the frame set at the first base. The germline ends are 19 bases apart after V is trimmed by 6 bases and J by 5 bases. The CDR1 and CDR2 encoded by the germline V gene (reference sequence) are MNHEY and SMNVEV. What the authors observed across the whole study: How much clinical and demographic metadata was included differed by source and by participant, and the metadata was provided uncurated.

Sequenced input: peripheral blood. The sequence links TRBV27 to TRBJ1-2; D gene: possibly TRBD1, on 6 matching bases. The receptor comes from a young man with COVID-19, enrolled during active disease. The CDR3 reads CASRTNREFKYGYTF. The DNA sequence reads TGTGCCAGCAGGACCAACAGGGAGTTTAAATATGGCTACACCTTC.